The clone carrying this T cell receptor (beta chain) has only a few counts. The CDR3 covers 15 residues. V shed 6 bases, J shed 2 bases, and the junction held 10 bases outside the gene matches. CDR1 is SQVTM, CDR2 ANQGSEA, per germline. TCRdb passed the 5' RACE reads through MiXCR, listing each CDR3 protein once. The sample holds 95,000 to 100,000 distinct CDR3 sequences, roughly 11% seen once. This sample is drawn from a study of early T cells in non-severe SARS-CoV-2 infection. This sequence originates from an adult who was a healthcare worker with PCR-confirmed SARS-CoV-2 infection or an uninfected control (not recorded which). This chain links TRBV29-1 with TRBJ2-7; 10 nucleotides agree with TRBD1. The sequenced sample was whole blood. As DNA, the CDR3 is TGCAGCGTGGGCCGGGACAGGGGCGCCACCTACGAGCAGTACTTC. As protein: CSVGRDRGATYEQYF.